The next 7 T cell receptor beta chains were all read from a single sample in a study of blood T cell repertoires in COVID-19. The protocol was immunoSEQ multiplex PCR, while the TCRdb copy is restricted to in-frame clones and leaves out a portion. The sample carries 99,000 or so clones, roughly 91% recorded once. Sequencing was done on a sample of peripheral blood. These receptors all come from a human donor in a cohort sampled during active COVID-19.

This sequence joins TRBV10-3 and TRBJ2-1; TRBD1 is a possible D gene (6 bases). The CDR3 contains 13 residues. Per the germline V gene, CDR1 is ENHRY and CDR2 is SYGVKD. Trimming shortened V by 8 bases and J by 3 bases, and 11 bases separated the two germline ends. CDR3 loop: CAIREGGYNEQFF. The CDR3 DNA reads as TGTGCCATCCGGGAAGGGGGCTACAATGAGCAGTTCTTC.

The chain joins TRBV19 to TRBJ2-3; the D is unclear. This CDR3 has 12 amino acids. The germline V gene has CDR1 LNHDA and CDR2 SQIVND (reference sequence). Trimming removed 4 bases from V and 3 bases from J, with 5 bases in between. The CDR3 is CASSTNTDTQYF. CDR3 DNA: TGTGCCAGTAGTACCAATACAGATACGCAGTATTTT.

The table lists this clone with a count of one. This chain links TRBV27 with TRBJ1-5; D not resolved. Germline CDR1 MNHEY, CDR2 SMNVEV (reference sequence). With 3 bases removed from V and 4 bases from J, the gap between germline ends came to 13 bases. The CDR3 has 15 residues. The CDR3 spells CASSLVGELNQPQHF. As DNA, the CDR3 is TGTGCCAGCAGTTTGGTCGGGGAGCTAAATCAGCCCCAGCATTTT.

The chain links TRBV6-5 to TRBJ2-1; 8 bases align to TRBD2. The V segment lost 8 bases and the J segment 5 bases; nucleotides outside the gene matches: 8. CDR3 length: 14 residues. Germline assignment: CDR1 MNHEY and CDR2 SVGAGI. This CDR3 is CASARTSPHNEQFF. The CDR3 coding sequence is TGTGCCAGCGCGAGGACTAGCCCTCACAATGAGCAGTTCTTC.

A few counts support this clone. The V gene is TRBV7-2, the J gene TRBJ2-2, with 7 bases lining up with TRBD2. The length of the CDR3 is 15 residues. Trimming removed 1 base from V and 6 bases from J; junction bases left unmatched: 5. CDR1 is SGHTA, CDR2 FQGNSA, per germline. The CDR3 is CASSLDGRRAGELFF. The CDR3, as DNA: TGTGCCAGCAGCTTAGACGGGAGGCGGGCCGGGGAGCTGTTTTTT.

The CDR3 region has the DNA TGTGCCAGCAGCCCGGGACAGGGGGGCTATGGCTACACCTTC. It codes for CASSPGQGGYGYTF. The chain is built from TRBV27 and TRBJ1-2; TRBD1 aligns across 11 bases. Germline CDR1 reads MNHEY; CDR2 reads SMNVEV (reference sequence). CDR3 length: 14 amino acids. V gave up 6 bases and J gave up 4 bases; unmatched junction bases: 4.

The chain combines TRBV21-1 with TRBJ1-2; the table assigns TRBD1, which was not confirmed against the DNA. TRBV21-1 corresponds to a pseudogene. The length of the CDR3 is 18 residues. Written as DNA, the CDR3 is TGTGCCAGCACCACCCCTGGGATGACAGGGCCAAAAAACTATGGCTACACCTTC. Its translation is CASTTPGMTGPKNYGYTF.